Listed below are T cell receptor beta chains from one sample, sequenced in a study of T cell responses to AZD1222 COVID-19 vaccine. The table came from immunoSEQ multiplex PCR; TCRdb's copy has only in-frame clones and leaves some out. The table shows about 85,000 clones, with about 86% occurring only once. Sequences were derived from peripheral blood, sampled on day 0 of AZD1222 vaccination. Every receptor here comes from an adult in good health. Each CDR3 is given with its conserved first and last residue. A D gene is named only where the DNA matches it firmly. Size tells how often a clone was seen (once, few, many) or the class of an expanded clone, and some rows leave it out.

J gene | CDR3 length | V gene | D gene | clone size | CDR3 protein | CDR3 DNA
TRBJ1-6 | 14 | TRBV11-2 | . | . | CASSLAPQGLALHF | TGTGCCAGCAGCTTAGCACCCCAGGGATTGGCCCTCCACTTT
TRBJ2-2 | 16 | TRBV10-3 | TRBD2 | . | CAISGAGLMNTGELFF | TGTGCCATCAGTGGAGCGGGACTAATGAACACCGGGGAGCTGTTTTTT
TRBJ2-4 | 11 | TRBV20-1 | TRBD2 | . | CSAPSGSGEYF | TGCAGTGCCCCCTCCGGGAGCGGGGAGTACTTC
TRBJ1-5 | 15 | TRBV7-8 | TRBD1 | . | CASSPRQGEGQPQHF | TGTGCCAGCAGCCCCCGACAGGGTGAGGGTCAGCCCCAGCATTTT
TRBJ1-1 | 12 | TRBV11-2 | . | . | CASSLGDTEAFF | TGTGCCAGCAGCTTAGGGGACACTGAAGCTTTCTTT
TRBJ2-7 | 13 | TRBV14 | . | . | CASSQPDTYEQYF | TGTGCCAGCAGCCAGCCGGACACGTACGAGCAGTACTTC
TRBJ1-3 | 13 | TRBV7-4 | . | . | CAPEGWDGNTIYF | TGTGCCCCCGAGGGGTGGGATGGAAACACCATATATTTT
TRBJ2-7 | 14 | TRBV10-3 | . | . | CAIRGGRAPYEQYF | TGTGCCATCAGGGGGGGAAGGGCCCCTTACGAGCAGTACTTC
TRBJ2-1 | 16 | TRBV7-6 | . | . | CASSTLGGSSYNEQFF | TGTGCCAGCAGCACCTTAGGAGGGAGCTCCTACAATGAGCAGTTCTTC
TRBJ2-1 | 17 | TRBV19 | TRBD2 | . | CASSILASGALRNEQFF | TGTGCCAGTAGTATACTGGCTAGCGGGGCGTTGAGGAATGAGCAGTTCTTC
TRBJ1-6 | 14 | TRBV2 | . | . | CASSGTPKSSPLHF | TGTGCCAGCAGTGGGACACCCAAAAGTTCACCCCTCCACTTT
TRBJ2-7 | 15 | TRBV15 | . | . | CATSRDRVSSYEQYF | TGTGCCACCAGCAGAGATAGGGTCAGCTCCTACGAGCAGTACTTC
TRBJ2-5 | 15 | TRBV3-1/TRBV3-2 | TRBD1 | . | CASSQRTGFQETQYF | TGTGCCAGCAGCCAGAGGACAGGGTTCCAAGAGACCCAGTACTTC
TRBJ1-3 | 13 | TRBV4-2 | . | . | CASSQDIGNTIYF | TGTGCCAGCAGCCAAGATATTGGAAACACCATATATTTT
TRBJ1-6 | 14 | TRBV12-2 | . | . | CASRLGLYNSPLHF | TGTGCAAGTCGCTTGGGGCTCTATAATTCACCCCTCCACTTT
TRBJ1-3 | 14 | TRBV4-2 | . | . | CASSQGAAGNTIYF | TGTGCCAGCAGCCAAGGGGCTGCTGGAAACACCATATATTTT
TRBJ2-7 | 12 | TRBV5-6 | . | . | CASSLQGYEQYF | TGTGCCAGCAGCCTACAGGGCTACGAGCAGTACTTC
TRBJ1-2 | 15 | TRBV19 | . | . | CASSIRDTAFYGYTF | TGTGCCAGTAGTATCCGGGACACCGCGTTCTATGGCTACACCTTC
TRBJ1-3 | 15 | TRBV30 | . | . | CAWSVLASSGNTIYF | TGTGCCTGGAGTGTACTGGCCTCCTCTGGAAACACCATATATTTT
TRBJ2-1 | 19 | TRBV4-1 | TRBD2 | . | CASSQGRLAGIISYNEQFF | TGCGCCAGCAGCCAAGGGCGGCTAGCGGGAATCATCTCCTACAATGAGCAGTTCTTC
TRBJ1-4 | 16 | TRBV28 | . | . | CASSSAWLGRNEKLFF | TGTGCCAGCAGTTCCGCCTGGCTCGGGCGTAATGAAAAACTGTTTTTT
TRBJ2-2 | 16 | TRBV6-1 | . | . | CASSESRVRLLGELFF | TGTGCCAGCAGTGAGAGCCGGGTTCGACTATTAGGGGAGCTGTTTTTT
TRBJ2-1 | 16 | TRBV6-5 | TRBD1 | . | CASSWYSGGSYNEQFF | TGTGCCAGCAGTTGGTACTCAGGGGGCAGCTACAATGAGCAGTTCTTC
TRBJ2-1 | 15 | TRBV5-1 | . | . | CASSLSTGTGNEQFF | TGCGCCAGCAGCTTGAGTACGGGGACGGGGAATGAGCAGTTCTTC
TRBJ2-7 | 14 | TRBV19 | . | . | CASTLGAGPYEQYF | TGTGCCAGTACTCTAGGGGCAGGACCCTACGAGCAGTACTTC
TRBJ2-1 | 14 | TRBV19 | . | . | CASTPAGTHNEQFF | TGTGCCAGTACCCCGGCGGGCACTCACAATGAGCAGTTCTTC
TRBJ1-2 | 15 | TRBV11-2 | . | . | CASSHYTGASYGYTF | TGTGCCAGCAGCCATTATACGGGGGCAAGCTATGGCTACACCTTC
TRBJ1-2 | 14 | TRBV14 | TRBD1 | once | CASSQRTGGYGYTF | TGTGCCAGCAGCCAAAGGACAGGGGGCTATGGCTACACCTTC
TRBJ2-1 | 16 | TRBV11-2 | . | . | CASSLGWDRLHNEQFF | TGTGCCAGCAGCTTAGGTTGGGACCGGCTACACAATGAGCAGTTCTTC